Listed here are 16 T cell receptor beta chains from one sample, sequenced in a study of blood T cell repertoires in COVID-19. Generated by immunoSEQ multiplex PCR, the TCRdb table keeps only in-frame clones and is missing some. In the table there are a few hundred thousand clones, roughly 91% of which are singletons. The sequenced sample consisted of PBMCs or T cells enriched from blood (not recorded which). The receptors come from a woman aged 55-70 years in a cohort exposed to, infected with or recovered from COVID-19 (not recorded which).

The chain combines TRBV7-6 with TRBJ2-5; TRBD2 matches 7 bases. V lost 4 bases, J lost 5 bases, and 10 bases stayed unmatched. Per the germline V gene, CDR1 is SGHVS and CDR2 is FNYEAQ. CDR3 size: 15 residues. The CDR3 region has the DNA TGTGCCAGCAGCTCGTACTCAGTGGGGGGGGAGACCCAGTACTTC. It encodes CASSSYSVGGETQYF.

The rearrangement uses TRBV11-2 and TRBJ2-7; 9 positions match TRBD2. J gave up 7 bases and V 5 bases, and 9 bases lay outside the gene matches. Germline V CDR1 and CDR2: SGHAT, FQNNGV. The CDR3 has 14 amino acids. CDR3 bases: TGTGCCAGCAGCAAAGTAGCGGGAGCAGGGGAGCAGTACTTC. It codes for CASSKVAGAGEQYF.

The chain joins TRBV5-8 to TRBJ2-7, with 9 nucleotides matching TRBD1. Trimming cost V 4 bases and J 4 bases; bases outside gene matches: 6. The CDR3 has 14 residues. The germline V gene encodes CDR1 SGHTS and CDR2 YDEGEE. The CDR3 region is CASSGRDRVYEQYF. The DNA of the CDR3 is TGTGCCAGCAGCGGGAGGGACAGGGTTTACGAGCAGTACTTC. The complete variable domain, with remaining parts taken from reference TRBV5-8 and TRBJ2-7, reads EAGVTQSPTHLIKTRGQQATLRCSPISGHTSVYWYQQALGLGLQFLLWYDEGEERNRGNFPPRFSGRQFPNYSSELNVNALELEDSALYLCASSGRDRVYEQYFGPGTRLTVT.

The gene calls are TRBV20-1 and TRBJ1-1, with a tentative D call TRBD1 (5 bases). Germline V gene lookup returns CDR1 DFQATT and CDR2 SNEGSKA (reference sequence). The CDR3 extends over 10 amino acids. The CDR3 nucleotides are TGCAAAACAGGGAACACTGAAGCTTTCTTT. The encoded protein is CKTGNTEAFF.

In its sample, this clone was seen a few times. This sequence joins TRBV30 and TRBJ2-1, with 7 bases lining up with TRBD2. After removal of 7 bases from V and 4 bases from J, the junction contained 10 bases not matched to a gene. The CDR3 runs 14 residues. The V gene's germline CDR1 is GTSNPN and CDR2 SVGIG (reference sequence). The chain's CDR3 is CASEASGTYNEQFF. CDR3 in DNA: TGTGCCTCGGAGGCTAGCGGAACGTACAATGAGCAGTTCTTC. Supplemented by reference TRBV30 and TRBJ2-1, the full variable domain reads SQTIHQWPATLVQPVGSPLSLECTVEGTSNPNLYWYRQAAGRGLQLLFYSVGIGQISSEVPQNLSASRPQDRQFILSSKKLLLSDSGFYLCASEASGTYNEQFFGPGTRLTVL.

The chain is built from TRBV6-4 and TRBJ2-4; TRBD2 matches 13 bases. This CDR3 has 20 residues. CDR1 and CDR2 (germline): MRHNA, SNTAGT. Trimming took 8 bases from V and 3 from J; bases not matched to a gene: 19. In DNA form, the CDR3 reads TGTGCCAGCCGCCCCCCCCCACTAGCGGGAGGGCCTAATGACAAAAACATTCAGTACTTC. Encoded protein: CASRPPPLAGGPNDKNIQYF.

The V gene is TRBV18, the J gene TRBJ2-1; D is possibly TRBD2 (6 bases). The germline gives CDR1 KGHSH, CDR2 LQKENI. The CDR3 runs 18 residues. V lost 2 bases and J 0 bases, leaving 17 bases between the germline ends. In DNA, the CDR3 is TGTGCCAGCTCACCAAGGTCGTTGGCGGGAAGCTCCTACAATGAGCAGTTCTTC. Translation gives CASSPRSLAGSSYNEQFF.

The gene calls are TRBV28 and TRBJ1-2, with a weak D call TRBD1 (6 bases). The CDR3 is 12 residues long. Germline CDR1 is MDHEN and CDR2 is SYDVKM. V dropped 5 bases and J dropped 5 bases, with 9 bases sitting between them. CDR3 in DNA: TGTGCCAGCAGTGCAGGGGATTATGGCTACACCTTC. As protein: CASSAGDYGYTF.

Many counts were recorded for this clone. V usage is TRBV6-4 and J usage is TRBJ2-2; possibly TRBD2 for D (5 bases). There are 14 residues in the CDR3. Trimming cost V 0 bases and J 3 bases, with 5 bases left between them. Germline V gene data show CDR1 as MRHNA and CDR2 as SNTAGT. The CDR3 loop is CASSDSSDTGELFF. The CDR3 DNA follows: TGTGCCAGCAGTGACTCTAGCGACACCGGGGAGCTGTTTTTT.

This rearrangement joins TRBV5-1 to TRBJ2-1, with 9 bases identical to TRBD2. This CDR3 is built from 16 residues. Germline CDR1 is SGHRS and CDR2 is YFSETQ. V shed 3 bases, J shed 6 bases, and the junction held 10 bases outside the gene matches. The DNA of the CDR3 is TGCGCCAGCAGCTCTCGGGGGCTAGCGGGGTCCAATGAGCAGTTCTTC. Residues: CASSSRGLAGSNEQFF.

V and J are TRBV19 and TRBJ2-7; TRBD2 agrees at 8 bases. Germline CDR1 reads LNHDA; CDR2 reads SQIVND (reference sequence). The ends lost 3 bases at V and 3 bases at J; junction bases unmatched: 10. The CDR3 runs to 16 residues. The CDR3 region has the DNA TGTGCCAGTAGTATTGAGCGGGGGAGGCTTTTCTACGAGCAGTACTTC. It is translated as CASSIERGRLFYEQYF.

This chain joins TRBV7-6 and TRBJ2-1; 14 nucleotides line up with TRBD2. The CDR3 sequence is 16 residues long. CDR1 SGHVS and CDR2 FNYEAQ come from the germline V gene. J was trimmed by 7 bases and V by 0 bases; bases with no gene match: 2. The CDR3 coding sequence is TGTGCCAGCAGCTTAGCGTGGACTAGCGGGAGGAATGAGCAGTTCTTC. It is translated as CASSLAWTSGRNEQFF. The variable domain in full, completed from reference TRBV7-6 and TRBJ2-1, reads GAGVSQSPRYKVTKRGQDVALRCDPISGHVSLYWYRQALGQGPEFLTYFNYEAQQDKSGLPNDRFSAERPEGSISTLTIQRTEQRDSAMYRCASSLAWTSGRNEQFFGPGTRLTVL.

V gene TRBV30 combines with J gene TRBJ2-1; 9 bases match TRBD2. Unmatched junction bases numbered 28, after V lost 3 bases and J lost 4 bases. The CDR3 contains 22 residues. Germline CDR1 reads GTSNPN; CDR2 reads SVGIG (reference sequence). The DNA for the CDR3 is TGTGCCTGGAGGACCCTCCCCGGCGGGAGGGGGATTAGGAGTTCAGATTACAATGAGCAGTTCTTC. As protein: CAWRTLPGGRGIRSSDYNEQFF.

The rearrangement links TRBV29-1 to TRBJ2-2, with D possibly matching TRBD2 (5 bases). Germline assignment: CDR1 SQVTM and CDR2 ANQGSEA. Between the trimmed V and J ends, which lost 4 bases and 2 bases, there was a span of 11 bases. The CDR3 has 14 amino acids. The CDR3 reads CSVATRPNTGELFF. CDR3 in DNA: TGCAGCGTTGCTACTAGGCCTAACACCGGGGAGCTGTTTTTT.

The rearrangement links TRBV3-1 (or the pseudogene TRBV3-2) to TRBJ1-1, with a weak D call TRBD1 (5 bases). The ends were cut back, 5 bases at V and 2 bases at J, with 15 bases in the middle. Per the germline V gene, CDR1 is LGHDT and CDR2 is YNNKEL (reference sequence). This CDR3 region has 15 residues. The CDR3 spells CASSFLDRSNTEAFF. In DNA, the CDR3 is TGTGCCAGCAGCTTTCTCGACAGATCCAACACTGAAGCTTTCTTT.

The V call is TRBV11-3, the J call TRBJ1-1, with D possibly being TRBD1 (6 bases). CDR1 is SGHNT, CDR2 YENEEA, per germline. This CDR3 has 15 residues. Trimming shortened V by 5 bases and J by 0 bases, and 13 bases separated the two germline ends. The CDR3 DNA is TGTGCCAGCAGCCCCGGACAGCACATGAACACTGAAGCTTTCTTT. It codes for CASSPGQHMNTEAFF.